The 20 T cell receptor beta chains below were found in one sample sequenced in a study of beta chain features in type 1 diabetes. The study, taken as a whole, reports: A moderate, significant TCRB CDR3 shortening appeared in type 1 diabetes across four CD4+ subsets.

Their antigen targets remain unknown. The isolated RNA, all of it, was reverse transcribed, so expressed TCRB transcripts were what got sequenced. Only in-frame clones appear in the TCRdb table, and some are missing; sequencing was by immunoSEQ multiplex PCR. The sample includes some 270,000 clones, roughly 10% of them seen just once. Input material: naive CD4+ T cells from blood. All receptors come from a man aged 30 to 45 with type 1 diabetes.

This clone has just a few counts. The V call is TRBV28, the J call TRBJ1-1; D unclear. V shed 2 bases and J shed 0 bases, with 7 bases lying between them. The CDR3 contains 14 residues. Germline V lookup: CDR1 MDHEN, CDR2 SYDVKM. The CDR3 DNA reads as TGTGCCAGCAGTTTACCACAGATGAACACTGAAGCTTTCTTT. Translation: CASSLPQMNTEAFF. The full variable domain, completed using reference TRBV28 and TRBJ1-1, is DVKVTQSSRYLVKRTGEKVFLECVQDMDHENMFWYRQDPGLGLRLIYFSYDVKMKEKGDIPEGYSVSREKKERFSLILESASTNQTSMYLCASSLPQMNTEAFFGQGTRLTVV.

This clone came up a few times. V and J are TRBV11-2 and TRBJ2-5, with D perhaps TRBD1 (5 bases). V was shortened by 5 bases and J by 4 bases, with 14 bases between the two germline ends. From germline, CDR1 is SGHAT and CDR2 FQNNGV. This CDR3 spans 14 amino acids. The CDR3: CASSPSRVSETQYF. In nucleotides, the CDR3 is TGTGCCAGCAGCCCCTCCAGGGTCTCAGAGACCCAGTACTTC.

V and J are TRBV10-3 and TRBJ2-1; 11 bases match TRBD1. The length of the CDR3 is 18 residues. V lost 7 bases, J lost 2 bases, and 13 bases stayed unmatched. Germline CDR1 reads ENHRY; CDR2 reads SYGVKD. As DNA, the CDR3 is TGTGCCATCACCAGCCATTCCGGACAGGGGGCTACCTACAATGAGCAGTTCTTC. This encodes CAITSHSGQGATYNEQFF.

The gene calls are TRBV5-1 and TRBJ2-7; the match to TRBD1 covers 8 bases. The CDR3 loop spans 14 amino acids. Germline CDR1 and CDR2: SGHRS and YFSETQ. V was pared by 3 bases and J by 3 bases, with 5 bases of the junction left unmatched. As DNA, the CDR3 is TGCGCCAGCAGCTCCTCGGGACAGGTCTACGAGCAGTACTTC. Its protein is CASSSSGQVYEQYF.

V gene TRBV5-1 combines with J gene TRBJ2-3, with TRBD2 matching over 11 bases. CDR1 is SGHRS, CDR2 YFSETQ, per germline. The CDR3 totals 16 residues. The junction had 7 bases not matched to a gene; V was cut back by 4 bases and J by 3 bases. The CDR3 reads CASSIPLAGGTDTQYF. Written as DNA, the CDR3 is TGCGCCAGCAGCATCCCCTTAGCGGGGGGGACAGATACGCAGTATTTT.

The chain couples TRBV28 to TRBJ2-7, with D hard to call. Looked up from germline, CDR1 is MDHEN and CDR2 is SYDVKM. The CDR3 extends over 16 amino acids. Trimming stripped 4 bases from V and 3 bases from J, with 19 bases between. CDR3 region: CASSSNSRVVDYEQYF. In DNA, the CDR3 is TGTGCCAGCAGTTCCAATTCCCGGGTCGTGGACTACGAGCAGTACTTC.

The sample holds a few counts of this clone. The chain has TRBV21-1 and TRBJ2-7; TRBD1 is taken as the D call from the table, unchecked against the DNA. TRBV21-1 is recorded as a pseudogene. CDR3 length equals 14 residues. CDR3 in DNA: TGTGCCAGCCTCGGACAGGCATTTTCCTACGAGCAGTACTTC. It encodes CASLGQAFSYEQYF.

J is TRBJ2-5 and V is TRBV7-6, with TRBD2 matching 8 bases. The CDR3 loop spans 14 amino acids. Germline V lookup: CDR1 SGHVS, CDR2 FNYEAQ. V gave up 5 bases and J gave up 5 bases; unmatched junction bases: 7. The CDR3 sequence: CASSPHGGEETQYF. For the CDR3, the DNA is TGTGCCAGCAGCCCGCACGGGGGGGAGGAGACCCAGTACTTC.

The sample holds a few counts of this clone. The V and J genes are TRBV18 and TRBJ2-2; 9 bases match TRBD1. CDR1 is KGHSH, CDR2 LQKENI, per germline. V lost 3 bases and J lost 6; bases outside the gene matches: 5. The CDR3 is 15 amino acids. This chain's CDR3 is CASSPGTGKAGELFF. As DNA, the CDR3 is TGTGCCAGCTCACCCGGGACAGGGAAAGCCGGGGAGCTGTTTTTT.

This clone was counted a few times. The identical CDR3 is also encoded by other nucleotide sequences in the sample. This sequence joins TRBV11-2 and TRBJ1-6, with D possibly being TRBD1 (5 bases). This CDR3 has 14 amino acids. The germline gives CDR1 SGHAT, CDR2 FQNNGV. Trimming removed 8 bases at V and 5 bases at J, with 13 bases between. CDR3 region: CASSSRVDNSPLHF. The CDR3 coding sequence is TGTGCCAGCTCATCCAGGGTCGATAATTCACCCCTCCACTTT. The entire variable domain, with the rest obtained from reference TRBV11-2 and TRBJ1-6, is as follows: EAGVAQSPRYKIIEKRQSVAFWCNPISGHATLYWYQQILGQGPKLLIQFQNNGVVDDSQLPKDRFSAERLKGVDSTLKIQPAKLEDSAVYLCASSSRVDNSPLHFGNGTRLTVT.

The chain joins TRBV19 to TRBJ2-5, with D perhaps matching TRBD2 (6 bases). The germline V gene has CDR1 LNHDA and CDR2 SQIVND (reference sequence). This CDR3 has 11 amino acids. V lost 9 bases, J lost 7 bases, and 12 bases lay in between. As DNA, the CDR3 is TGTGCCAGCGGATTTAGCGGGACCCAGTACTTC. Encoded protein: CASGFSGTQYF.

The V and J genes are TRBV28 and TRBJ2-4, with 13 bases aligning to TRBD2. Germline-derived CDR1 and CDR2 are MDHEN and SYDVKM. CDR3 length equals 16 residues. J lost 8 bases, V lost 6 bases, and 10 bases had no gene match. The CDR3 DNA follows: TGTGCCAGCAGCCCATGGACTAGCGGGGGACGGGACATTCAGTACTTC. Protein: CASSPWTSGGRDIQYF.

A few counts support this clone. The chain uses TRBV19 and TRBJ2-5; D may be TRBD1 (6 bases). Trimming pared 8 bases from V and 0 bases from J, leaving 10 bases between. This CDR3 has 13 amino acids. Germline lookup yields CDR1 LNHDA and CDR2 SQIVND (reference sequence). CDR3 sequence: CASSRQDQETQYF. The DNA for the CDR3 is TGTGCCAGTTCTAGACAGGACCAAGAGACCCAGTACTTC.

The chain links TRBV5-4 to TRBJ2-6; D gene uncertain. In germline, CDR1 is SGHNT, CDR2 YYREEE (reference sequence). V shed 5 bases and J shed 0 bases, with 3 bases lying between them. This CDR3 is 13 amino acids long. CDR3: CASSYSGANVLTF. CDR3 nucleotide sequence: TGTGCCAGCAGTTACTCTGGGGCCAACGTCCTGACTTTC.

Only a few counts were recorded for this clone. The rearrangement uses TRBV27 and TRBJ2-3, with D perhaps TRBD2 (6 bases). With 2 bases removed from V and 6 bases from J, the gap between germline ends came to 15 bases. CDR1 is MNHEY and CDR2 is SMNVEV in the germline V gene (reference sequence). The CDR3 loop spans 15 amino acids. The CDR3 nucleotides are TGTGCCAGCAGTTTACTCCGGACTCGGGGGGATACGCAGTATTTT. Protein product: CASSLLRTRGDTQYF.

This chain links TRBV5-6 with TRBJ1-4; no firm D call. Germline V lookup: CDR1 SGHDT, CDR2 YYEEEE. The V gene lost 0 bases and the J gene lost 8 bases, with 11 bases spanning the gap. The CDR3 covers 14 residues. CDR3 sequence (DNA): TGTGCCAGCAGCTTGGTGAGGGATTTCGAAAAACTGTTTTTT. It is translated as CASSLVRDFEKLFF.

This clone was counted only a few times. The V and J genes are TRBV4-1 and TRBJ2-7; TRBD2 matches 8 bases. The CDR3 length is 15 residues. Germline CDR1 reads MGHRA; CDR2 reads YSYEKL. The ends lost 1 base at V and 5 bases at J; junction bases unmatched: 7. CDR3 sequence (DNA): TGCGCCAGCAGCCAAGGTAGACTCGGGAGGGACGAGCAGTACTTC. This encodes CASSQGRLGRDEQYF.

With respect to this clone: The same CDR3 arises from other DNA sequences in this sample as well. This chain links TRBV28 with TRBJ2-7; tentative D call: TRBD1 (6 bases). The ends were cut back, 6 bases at V and 1 base at J, with 10 bases in the middle. The germline CDR1 and CDR2 sequences are MDHEN and SYDVKM. The CDR3 contains 13 residues. The CDR3 spells CASSPGQSYEQYF. CDR3 DNA sequence: TGTGCCAGCAGCCCCGGACAGTCCTACGAGCAGTACTTC.

The rearrangement joins TRBV7-2 to TRBJ1-4; no firm D call. There are 15 residues in the CDR3. V lost 6 bases and J lost 4, with 15 bases in between. Germline CDR1 and CDR2: SGHTA and FQGNSA. The CDR3 DNA sequence: TGTGCCAGCAGTCCAAGTTGGGGAGTTAATGAAAAACTGTTTTTT. The encoded protein is CASSPSWGVNEKLFF.

Only one count was recorded for this clone. This chain links TRBV9 with TRBJ1-6; 9 nucleotides agree with TRBD1. V shed 0 bases, J shed 7 bases, and the junction held 2 bases outside the gene matches. The CDR3 is 15 residues long. Germline assignment: CDR1 SGDLS and CDR2 YYNGEE. CDR3 DNA sequence: TGTGCCAGCAGCGTAGACAGGGGGCTCAATTCACCCCTCCACTTT. It is translated as CASSVDRGLNSPLHF.